This T cell receptor (beta chain) was sequenced in a study of post-analysis software for immune sequencing data. Study conclusions and caveats: Patients had higher frequencies than controls of roughly five TRBV segments, including TRBV5-6, TRBV5-1 and TRBV20-1.

The CDR3 runs 16 residues. Germline lookup yields CDR1 MRHNA and CDR2 SNTAGT. V gave up 6 bases and J gave up 0 bases; unmatched junction bases: 7. Tagging with unique molecular identifiers was a feature of the TCR beta cDNA libraries. Via MiXCR, TCRdb re-called the PCR reads, giving one row per CDR3 protein. The sample shows approximately 570,000 distinct CDR3 sequences, roughly 47% of them seen only once. Worth noting for this clonotype: The antigen is not known.

The rearrangement links TRBV6-4 to TRBJ2-1; 8 bases map to TRBD2. Sequencing was performed on blood. This clonotype was sampled from a girl aged 10 to 17 with multiple sclerosis. The CDR3: CASSQSGGGSYNEQFF. DNA of the CDR3: TGTGCCAGCAGCCAAAGCGGGGGCGGCTCCTACAATGAGCAGTTCTTC.